This T cell receptor (beta chain) was observed in a study of T cell changes during pregnancy in multiple sclerosis. Using immunoSEQ multiplex PCR, the repertoire was profiled, and TCRdb retains in-frame clones only, with some absent. The table lists about 52,000 clones, around 90% of them singletons. The TCR was taken from a female donor with multiple sclerosis, enrolled in a pregnancy study. The input for sequencing was CD4+ T cells from peripheral blood mononuclear cells, taken before pregnancy.

CDR3 amino acids: CASSSLAGANEQYF. CDR3 coding DNA: TGTGCCAGCAGCTCCCTAGCGGGAGCGAACGAGCAGTACTTC. This sequence joins TRBV11-2 and TRBJ2-7; 10 nucleotides agree with TRBD2. The junction had 5 bases not matched to a gene; V was cut back by 4 bases and J by 5 bases. CDR3 size: 14 residues. Germline V gene lookup returns CDR1 SGHAT and CDR2 FQNNGV.